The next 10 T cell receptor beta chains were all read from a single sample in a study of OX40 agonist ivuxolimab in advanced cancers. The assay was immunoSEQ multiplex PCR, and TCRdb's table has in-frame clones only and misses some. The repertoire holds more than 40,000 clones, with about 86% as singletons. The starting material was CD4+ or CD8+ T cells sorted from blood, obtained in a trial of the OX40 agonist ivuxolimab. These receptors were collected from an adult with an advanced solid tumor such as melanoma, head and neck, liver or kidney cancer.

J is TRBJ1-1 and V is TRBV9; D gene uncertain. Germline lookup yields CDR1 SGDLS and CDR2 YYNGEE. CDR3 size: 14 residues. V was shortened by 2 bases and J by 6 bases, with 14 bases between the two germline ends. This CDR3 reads CASSVVSGTPEAFF. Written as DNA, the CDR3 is TGTGCCAGCAGCGTTGTGAGCGGTACCCCTGAAGCTTTCTTT. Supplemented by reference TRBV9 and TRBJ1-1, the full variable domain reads DSGVTQTPKHLITATGQRVTLRCSPRSGDLSVYWYQQSLDQGLQFLIQYYNGEERAKGNILERFSAQQFPDLHSELNLSSLELGDSALYFCASSVVSGTPEAFFGQGTRLTVV.

The CDR3 region has the DNA TGTGCCAGCAGCCCCTCCGTCATCTCGTATAACACCGGGGAGCTGTTTTTT. This sequence encodes CASSPSVISYNTGELFF. The chain uses TRBV9 and TRBJ2-2, with no clear D. Germline lookup yields CDR1 SGDLS and CDR2 YYNGEE. Deletions cut 4 bases from V and 2 bases from J, with 18 bases between. The CDR3 has 17 residues.

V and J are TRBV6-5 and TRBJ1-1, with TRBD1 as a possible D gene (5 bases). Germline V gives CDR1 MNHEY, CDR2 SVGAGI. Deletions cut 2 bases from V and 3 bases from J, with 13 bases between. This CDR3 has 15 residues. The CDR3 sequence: CASSYRGFVDTEAFF. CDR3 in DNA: TGTGCCAGCAGTTACAGGGGATTCGTCGACACTGAAGCTTTCTTT.

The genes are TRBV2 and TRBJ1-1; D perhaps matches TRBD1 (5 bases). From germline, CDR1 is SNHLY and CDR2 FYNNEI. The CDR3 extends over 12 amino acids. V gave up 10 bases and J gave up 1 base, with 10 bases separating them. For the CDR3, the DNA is TGTGCCATCTTAGACAGGAACACTGAAGCTTTCTTT. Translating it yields CAILDRNTEAFF. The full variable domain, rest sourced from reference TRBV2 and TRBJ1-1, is EPEVTQTPSHQVTQMGQEVILRCVPISNHLYFYWYRQILGQKVEFLVSFYNNEISEKSEIFDDQFSVERPDGSNFTLKIRSTKLEDSAMYFCAILDRNTEAFFGQGTRLTVV.

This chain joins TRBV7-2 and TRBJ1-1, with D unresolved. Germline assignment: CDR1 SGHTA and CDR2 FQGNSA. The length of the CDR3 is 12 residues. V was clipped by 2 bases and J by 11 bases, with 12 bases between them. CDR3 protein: CASSLLGWEAFF. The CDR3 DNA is TGTGCCAGCAGCTTATTAGGTTGGGAGGCTTTCTTT.

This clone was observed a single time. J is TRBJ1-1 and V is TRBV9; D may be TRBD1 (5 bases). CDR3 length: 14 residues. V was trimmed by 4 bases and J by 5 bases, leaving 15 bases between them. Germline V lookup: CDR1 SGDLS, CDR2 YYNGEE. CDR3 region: CASSPGTGGTEAFF. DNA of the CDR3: TGTGCCAGCAGCCCAGGGACGGGAGGGACTGAAGCTTTCTTT. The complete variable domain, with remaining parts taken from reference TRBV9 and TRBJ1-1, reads DSGVTQTPKHLITATGQRVTLRCSPRSGDLSVYWYQQSLDQGLQFLIQYYNGEERAKGNILERFSAQQFPDLHSELNLSSLELGDSALYFCASSPGTGGTEAFFGQGTRLTVV.

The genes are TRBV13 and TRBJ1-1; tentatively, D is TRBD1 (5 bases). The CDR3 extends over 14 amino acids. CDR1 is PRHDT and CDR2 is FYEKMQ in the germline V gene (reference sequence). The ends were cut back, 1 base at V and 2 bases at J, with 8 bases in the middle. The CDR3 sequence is CASSLVDSNTEAFF. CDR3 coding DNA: TGTGCCAGCAGCTTAGTTGACAGCAACACTGAAGCTTTCTTT.

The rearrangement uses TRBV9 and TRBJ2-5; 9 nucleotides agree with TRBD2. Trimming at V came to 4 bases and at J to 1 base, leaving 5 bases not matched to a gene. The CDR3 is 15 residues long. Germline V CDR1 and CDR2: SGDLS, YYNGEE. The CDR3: CASSLAGVTQETQYF. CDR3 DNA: TGTGCCAGCAGCTTAGCGGGAGTAACCCAAGAGACCCAGTACTTC.

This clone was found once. The CDR3 coding sequence is TGTGCCAGTAGACTTATGGGAGGCTACACCTTC. Its protein is CASRLMGGYTF. The V and J genes are TRBV19 and TRBJ1-2; D remains unclear. Trimming removed 6 bases from V and 8 bases from J, with 10 bases in between. The CDR3 sequence is 11 residues long. Germline values: CDR1 LNHDA, CDR2 SQIVND (reference sequence).

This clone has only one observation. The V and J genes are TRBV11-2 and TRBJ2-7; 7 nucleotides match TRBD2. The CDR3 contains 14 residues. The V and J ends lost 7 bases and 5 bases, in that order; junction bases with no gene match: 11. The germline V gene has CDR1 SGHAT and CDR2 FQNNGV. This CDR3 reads CASTVTSHPDEQYF. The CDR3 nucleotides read TGTGCCAGCACCGTGACTAGCCACCCTGACGAGCAGTACTTC.